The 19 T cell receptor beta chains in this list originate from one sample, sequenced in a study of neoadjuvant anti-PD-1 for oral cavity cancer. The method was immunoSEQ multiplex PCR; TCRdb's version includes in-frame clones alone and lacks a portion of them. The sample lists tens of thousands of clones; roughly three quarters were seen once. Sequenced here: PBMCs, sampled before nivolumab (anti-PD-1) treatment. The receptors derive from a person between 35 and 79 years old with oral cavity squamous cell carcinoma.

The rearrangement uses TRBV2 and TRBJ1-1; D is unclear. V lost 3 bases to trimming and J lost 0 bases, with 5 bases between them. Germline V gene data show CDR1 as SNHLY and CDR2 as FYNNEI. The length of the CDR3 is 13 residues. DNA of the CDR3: TGTGCCAGCAGTGACGAGCTGAACACTGAAGCTTTCTTT. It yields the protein CASSDELNTEAFF.

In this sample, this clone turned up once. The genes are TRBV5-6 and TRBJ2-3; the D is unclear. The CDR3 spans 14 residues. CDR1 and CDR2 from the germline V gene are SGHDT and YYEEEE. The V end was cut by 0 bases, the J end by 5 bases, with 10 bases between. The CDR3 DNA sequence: TGTGCCAGCAGCTTGGAGAACTCGAGAGATACGCAGTATTTT. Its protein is CASSLENSRDTQYF.

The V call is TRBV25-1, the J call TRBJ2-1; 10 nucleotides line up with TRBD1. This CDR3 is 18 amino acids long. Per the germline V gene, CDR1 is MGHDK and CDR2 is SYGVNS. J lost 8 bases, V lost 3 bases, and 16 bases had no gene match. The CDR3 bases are TGTGCCAGCAGTGACCCCCGCTCGGGACAGGGGCACAGTTATGAGCAGTTCTTC. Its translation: CASSDPRSGQGHSYEQFF.

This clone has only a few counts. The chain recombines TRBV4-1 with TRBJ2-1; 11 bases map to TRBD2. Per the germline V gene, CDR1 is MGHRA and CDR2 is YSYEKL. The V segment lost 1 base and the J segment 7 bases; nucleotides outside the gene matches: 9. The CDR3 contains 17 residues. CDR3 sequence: CASSQARASGRWNEQFF. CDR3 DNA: TGCGCCAGCAGCCAAGCGCGTGCTAGCGGGAGGTGGAATGAGCAGTTCTTC.

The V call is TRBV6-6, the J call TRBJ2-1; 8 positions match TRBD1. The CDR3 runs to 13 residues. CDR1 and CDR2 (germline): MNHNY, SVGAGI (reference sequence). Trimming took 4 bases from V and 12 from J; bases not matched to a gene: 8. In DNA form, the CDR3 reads TGTGCCAGCAGTTCCTGGACAGGGTTCGGGCAGTTCTTC. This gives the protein CASSSWTGFGQFF.

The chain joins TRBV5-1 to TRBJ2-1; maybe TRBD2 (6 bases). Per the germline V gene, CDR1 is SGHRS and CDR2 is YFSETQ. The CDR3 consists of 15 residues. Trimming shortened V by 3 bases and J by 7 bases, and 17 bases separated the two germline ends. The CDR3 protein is CASSSGVTVVNEQFF. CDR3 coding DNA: TGCGCCAGCAGCTCGGGGGTAACGGTGGTGAATGAGCAGTTCTTC. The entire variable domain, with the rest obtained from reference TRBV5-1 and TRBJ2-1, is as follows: KAGVTQTPRYLIKTRGQQVTLSCSPISGHRSVSWYQQTPGQGLQFLFEYFSETQRNKGNFPGRFSGRQFSNSRSEMNVSTLELGDSALYLCASSSGVTVVNEQFFGPGTRLTVL.

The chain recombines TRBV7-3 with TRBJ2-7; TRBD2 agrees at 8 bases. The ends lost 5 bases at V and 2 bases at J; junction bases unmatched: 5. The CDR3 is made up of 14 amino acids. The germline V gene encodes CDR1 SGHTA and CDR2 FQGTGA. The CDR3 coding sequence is TGTGCCAGCAGCCCCACTAGCGGAGCCTACGAGCAGTACTTC. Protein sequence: CASSPTSGAYEQYF. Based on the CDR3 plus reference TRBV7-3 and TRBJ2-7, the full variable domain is GAGVSQTPSNKVTEKGKYVELRCDPISGHTALYWYRQSLGQGPEFLIYFQGTGAADDSGLPNDRFFAVRPEGSVSTLKIQRTERGDSAVYLCASSPTSGAYEQYFGPGTRLTVT.

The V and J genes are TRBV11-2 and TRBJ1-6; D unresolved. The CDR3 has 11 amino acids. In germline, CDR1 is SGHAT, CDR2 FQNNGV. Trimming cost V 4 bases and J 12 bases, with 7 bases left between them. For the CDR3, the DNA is TGTGCCAGCAGCTCGGGCCAACCCCTCCACTTT. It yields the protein CASSSGQPLHF.

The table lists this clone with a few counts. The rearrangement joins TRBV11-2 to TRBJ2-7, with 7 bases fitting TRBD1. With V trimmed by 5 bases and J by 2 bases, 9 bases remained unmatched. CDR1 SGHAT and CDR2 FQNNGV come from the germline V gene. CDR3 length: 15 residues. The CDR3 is CASSTWTGLAYEQYF. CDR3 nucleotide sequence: TGTGCCAGCAGCACTTGGACAGGACTGGCCTACGAGCAGTACTTC.

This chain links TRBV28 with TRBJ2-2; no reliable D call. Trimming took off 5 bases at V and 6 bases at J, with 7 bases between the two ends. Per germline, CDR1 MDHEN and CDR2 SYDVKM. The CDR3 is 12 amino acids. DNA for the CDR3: TGTGCCAGCAGTGTGAGCTCCGGGGAGCTGTTTTTT. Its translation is CASSVSSGELFF.

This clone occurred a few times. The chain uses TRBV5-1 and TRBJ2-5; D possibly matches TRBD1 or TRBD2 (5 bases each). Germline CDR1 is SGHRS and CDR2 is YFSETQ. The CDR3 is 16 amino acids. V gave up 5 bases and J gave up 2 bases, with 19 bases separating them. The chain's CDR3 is CASRGEGLGFQETQYF. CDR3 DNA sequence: TGCGCCAGCAGAGGCGAGGGGCTCGGATTTCAAGAGACCCAGTACTTC.

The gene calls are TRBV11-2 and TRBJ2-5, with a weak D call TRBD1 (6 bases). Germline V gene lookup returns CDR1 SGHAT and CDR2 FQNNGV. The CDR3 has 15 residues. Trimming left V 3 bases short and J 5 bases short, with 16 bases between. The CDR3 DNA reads TGTGCCAGCAGCTTGGGGAACAGGGTAACGGAGACCCAGTACTTC. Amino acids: CASSLGNRVTETQYF.

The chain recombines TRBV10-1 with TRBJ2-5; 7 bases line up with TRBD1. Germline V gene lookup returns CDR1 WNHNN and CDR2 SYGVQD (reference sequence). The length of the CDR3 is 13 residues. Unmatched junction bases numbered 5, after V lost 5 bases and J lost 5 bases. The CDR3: CASSPQGFETQYF. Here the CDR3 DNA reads TGCGCCAGCAGTCCACAGGGGTTCGAGACCCAGTACTTC.

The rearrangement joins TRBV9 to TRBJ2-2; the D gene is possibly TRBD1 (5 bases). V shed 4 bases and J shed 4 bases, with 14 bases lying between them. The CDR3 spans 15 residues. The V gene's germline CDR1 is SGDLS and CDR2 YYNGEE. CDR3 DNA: TGTGCCAGCAGCCCCCGAGACAGAGCCACCGGGGAGCTGTTTTTT. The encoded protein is CASSPRDRATGELFF. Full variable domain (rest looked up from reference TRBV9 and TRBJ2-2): DSGVTQTPKHLITATGQRVTLRCSPRSGDLSVYWYQQSLDQGLQFLIQYYNGEERAKGNILERFSAQQFPDLHSELNLSSLELGDSALYFCASSPRDRATGELFFGEGSRLTVL.

CDR3 loop: CASSLHLDNEQFF. The CDR3 DNA follows: TGTGCCAGCAGCTTACATTTGGACAATGAGCAGTTCTTC. The genes are TRBV11-3 and TRBJ2-1, with no clear D. Looked up from germline, CDR1 is SGHNT and CDR2 is YENEEA. Trimming took 2 bases from V and 5 from J, leaving 7 bases between them. The CDR3 extends over 13 amino acids.

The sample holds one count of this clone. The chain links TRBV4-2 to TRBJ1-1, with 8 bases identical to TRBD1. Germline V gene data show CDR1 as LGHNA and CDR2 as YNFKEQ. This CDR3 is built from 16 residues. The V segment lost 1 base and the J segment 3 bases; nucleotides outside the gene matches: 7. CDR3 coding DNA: TGTGCCAGCAGCCAAGGGCCCCCCAGGGGGCACACTGAAGCTTTCTTT. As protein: CASSQGPPRGHTEAFF.

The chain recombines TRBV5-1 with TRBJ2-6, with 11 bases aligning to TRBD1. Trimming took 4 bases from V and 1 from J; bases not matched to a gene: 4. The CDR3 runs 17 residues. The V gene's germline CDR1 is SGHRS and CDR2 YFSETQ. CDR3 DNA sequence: TGCGCCAGCAGCGCCGGACAGGGGGCTTCTGGGGCCAACGTCCTGACTTTC. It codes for CASSAGQGASGANVLTF.

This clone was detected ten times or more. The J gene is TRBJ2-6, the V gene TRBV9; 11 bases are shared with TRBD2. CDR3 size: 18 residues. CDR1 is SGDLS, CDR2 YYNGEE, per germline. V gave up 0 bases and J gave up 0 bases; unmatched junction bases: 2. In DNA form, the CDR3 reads TGTGCCAGCAGCGTAGGACTAGCGGGGACCTCTGGGGCCAACGTCCTGACTTTC. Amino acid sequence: CASSVGLAGTSGANVLTF.

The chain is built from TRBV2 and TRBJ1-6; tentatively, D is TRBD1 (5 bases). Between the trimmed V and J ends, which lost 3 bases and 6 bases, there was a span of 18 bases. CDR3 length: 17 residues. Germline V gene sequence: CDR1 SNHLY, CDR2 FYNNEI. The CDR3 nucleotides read TGTGCCAGCAGTGAGCGACTAACACCAGGGATTAATTCACCCCTCCACTTT. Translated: CASSERLTPGINSPLHF.